These T cell receptor beta chains were read from a single sample in a study of blood T cells in healthy people across ages. In TCRdb, the 5' RACE reads were re-called with MiXCR into one record per CDR3 protein. The profile shows roughly 700,000 distinct CDR3 sequences, 49% of them singletons. Sequenced: blood. Source of these receptors: a woman in her sixties in good health. Each CDR3 is given with its conserved first and last residue. Fields, in order: clone size, V gene, D gene, J gene, CDR3 protein, CDR3 DNA. D genes are given only for firm matches. Only some rows state a clone size, as once, few, many or a class for expanded clones.

size: -
V: TRBV3-1
D: -
J: TRBJ2-7
CDR3: CASSQSPGTSYEQYF
DNA: TGTGCCAGCAGCCAAAGTCCAGGGACCTCCTACGAGCAGTACTTC

size: -
V: TRBV6-5
D: TRBD1
J: TRBJ2-7
CDR3: CASSQSTGNLFIEQYF
DNA: TGTGCCAGCAGCCAATCGACAGGGAATCTTTTCATCGAGCAGTACTTC

size: few
V: TRBV24-1
D: -
J: TRBJ2-3
CDR3: CATSDPNSGSDTQYF
DNA: TGTGCCACCAGTGATCCTAATTCGGGGTCAGATACGCAGTATTTT

size: -
V: TRBV24-1
D: TRBD1
J: TRBJ2-3
CDR3: CATSDTGTGVDTQYF
DNA: TGTGCCACCAGTGACACCGGGACAGGGGTCGATACGCAGTATTTT

size: once
V: TRBV4-2
D: -
J: TRBJ2-7
CDR3: CASSQVWDIEYEQYF
DNA: TGTGCCAGCAGCCAAGTATGGGACATCGAGTACGAGCAGTACTTC

size: -
V: TRBV6-2/TRBV6-3
D: TRBD2
J: TRBJ2-7
CDR3: CASSWRENEQYF
DNA: TGTGCCAGCAGTTGGCGGGAGAATGAGCAGTACTTC

size: many
V: TRBV7-2
D: -
J: TRBJ2-5
CDR3: CASSPTRYGQYF
DNA: TGTGCCAGCAGTCCAACAAGGTACGGGCAGTACTTC

size: -
V: TRBV3-1
D: TRBD2
J: TRBJ2-1
CDR3: CASSSPGLALYEQFF
DNA: TGTGCCAGCAGCTCTCCGGGACTAGCCCTTTATGAGCAGTTCTTC

size: -
V: TRBV20-1
D: -
J: TRBJ2-5
CDR3: CSARVGRDQETQYF
DNA: TGCAGTGCTAGAGTGGGACGGGACCAAGAGACCCAGTACTTC

size: -
V: TRBV20-1
D: -
J: TRBJ2-1
CDR3: CSASPIKSGNNEQFF
DNA: TGCAGTGCTTCCCCAATTAAGTCAGGTAACAATGAGCAGTTCTTC

size: -
V: TRBV28
D: -
J: TRBJ2-3
CDR3: CASSFGSFTDTQYF
DNA: TGTGCCAGCAGTTTTGGCAGCTTCACAGATACGCAGTATTTT

size: -
V: TRBV4-2
D: TRBD2
J: TRBJ2-7
CDR3: CASSLRQRGGNEQYF
DNA: TGTGCCAGCAGCCTTCGTCAACGGGGGGGGAATGAGCAGTACTTC

size: -
V: TRBV6-6
D: -
J: TRBJ2-2
CDR3: CASSPSGAGELFF
DNA: TGTGCCAGCAGCCCCTCCGGCGCCGGGGAGCTGTTTTTT

size: -
V: TRBV20-1
D: -
J: TRBJ1-6
CDR3: CSARVGNSPLHF
DNA: TGCAGTGCTAGAGTCGGAAACTCACCCCTCCACTTT